Below, one T cell receptor beta chain is given with its context. Sequencing was performed with immunoSEQ multiplex PCR; in TCRdb, only in-frame clones are kept and a portion is missing. The sample holds a few hundred thousand clones, 65% to 80% seen once. These data are taken from a study of shared clonotypes between healthy human individuals. V lost 7 bases to trimming and J lost 4 bases, with 6 bases between them. Germline V gene lookup returns CDR1 SNHLY and CDR2 FYNNEI. The CDR3 sequence is 11 residues long. This rearrangement joins TRBV2 to TRBJ2-3, with unresolved D. This clonotype originated in a woman aged 35 to 49 in good health. Some clones in this sample may be carry-over from other donors' samples. The sequencing sample was made of PBMCs. The CDR3 nucleotides are TGTGCCAGCAATTTAGCAGATACGCAGTATTTT. Translating gives CASNLADTQYF.